This T cell receptor beta chain was captured in a study of regulatory T cells in long-lasting Graves disease. Time point of the sample: newly diagnosed GD, antithyroid drugs for less than 3 months. PBMC-derived RNA was used for the TCR library. Combining iRepertoire HTBI primers with Arm-PCR of CDR3 regions, the authors built TCR beta libraries. TCRdb called the multiplex PCR reads again in MiXCR, with one record for every CDR3 protein. The table includes hundreds of thousands of distinct CDR3 sequences, around 15% detected once. This clonotype appeared a few times. Germline CDR1 reads SGHTA; CDR2 reads FQGNSA. The ends were cut back, 7 bases at V and 6 bases at J, with 22 bases in the middle. The CDR3 length is 16 residues. This sample also appeared in a second study, on T cells in Graves' hyperthyroidism and ophthalmopathy. This second study notes: First-round RT-PCR with HTBI primers amplified the TCR CDR3 region.

The specimen was peripheral blood mononuclear cells (PBMCs), collected at new diagnosis, from a patient treated with antithyroid drugs. The clonotype originates from a young woman with Graves disease. The V and J genes are TRBV7-2 and TRBJ2-1; D is uncertain. The DNA for the CDR3 is TGTGCCAGCACACTCAGGACCCTCTCGTATCCCAATGAGCAGTTCTTC. Amino acids: CASTLRTLSYPNEQFF.